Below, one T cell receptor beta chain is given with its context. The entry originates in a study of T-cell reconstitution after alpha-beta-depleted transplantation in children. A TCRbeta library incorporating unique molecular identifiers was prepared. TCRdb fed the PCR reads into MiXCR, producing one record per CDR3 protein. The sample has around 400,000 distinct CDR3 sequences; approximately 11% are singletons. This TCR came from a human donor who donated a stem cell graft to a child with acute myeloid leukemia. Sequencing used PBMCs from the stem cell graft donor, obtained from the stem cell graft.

CDR3 DNA sequence: TGTGCCAGCAGTTTTACAGGGGGTCTGGGGGCCAACGTCCTGACTTTC. Translated, it gives CASSFTGGLGANVLTF. This chain uses TRBV12-3 or TRBV12-4 with TRBJ2-6; 8 nucleotides line up with TRBD1. Germline trimming cut 3 bases from V and 4 bases from J; bases unmatched to any gene: 5. The CDR3 spans 16 residues.